Listed below are T cell receptor beta chains from one sample, sequenced in a study of blood T cells in healthy people across ages. TCRdb re-called the 5' RACE reads through MiXCR, storing one row per CDR3 protein. The sample yields roughly 1,000,000 distinct CDR3 sequences, around 25% seen once. This same sample was also taken into another study, of T cells of mothers and their children.

The sample was blood. The receptors come from a girl aged 2-9 years in good health. The CDR3 runs from the conserved cysteine through the conserved F or W. The order of the fields is J gene, CDR3 length, V gene, clone size, D gene, CDR3 DNA, CDR3 protein. D genes are given only for firm matches. Part of the rows lack a size; the others show once, few, many or a class for expanded clones.

TRBJ2-6	18	TRBV19	NA	TRBD2	TGTGCCAGTAGTATTCGGAATAGCGGGCGCTCTGGGGCCAACGTCCTGACTTTC	CASSIRNSGRSGANVLTF
TRBJ2-1	15	TRBV12-3/TRBV12-4	few	NA	TGTGCCAGCAACCCGGGGACATCAAACTACAATGAGCAGTTCTTC	CASNPGTSNYNEQFF
TRBJ1-2	13	TRBV7-9	NA	NA	TGTGCCAGCAGCTTAGATGACGGGTACGGCTACACCTTC	CASSLDDGYGYTF
TRBJ2-1	14	TRBV7-2	NA	NA	TGTGCCAGCAGCCTTCTAAATTTGGCCCATGAGCAGTTCTTC	CASSLLNLAHEQFF
TRBJ1-2	12	TRBV29-1	NA	NA	TGCAGCGTTGCCGGGGAGAACTATGGCTACATCTTC	CSVAGENYGYIF
TRBJ2-2	15	TRBV7-2	few	NA	TGTGCCAGCAGCCCACCGACTGAAAACACCGGGGAGCTGTTTTTT	CASSPPTENTGELFF
TRBJ2-1	17	TRBV4-1	NA	NA	TGCGCCAGCAGCCAAGATGTGGGCGTGAAAACCTACAATGAGCAGTTCTTC	CASSQDVGVKTYNEQFF
TRBJ2-3	18	TRBV7-9	few	TRBD2	TGTGCCAGCAGCCTAATCTTGGGCGGCGGGAGCGCCACAGATACGCAGTATTTT	CASSLILGGGSATDTQYF
TRBJ2-4	16	TRBV14	few	TRBD2	TGTGCCAGCAGCCTAGGACTAGCGGGAGGTCAGAACATTCAGTACTTC	CASSLGLAGGQNIQYF
TRBJ2-2	13	TRBV5-1	NA	TRBD1	TGCGCCAGCAGCATGGACAGGGGCAGGGAGCTGTTTTTT	CASSMDRGRELFF
TRBJ1-2	14	TRBV24-1	few	NA	TGTGCCACCAGTGAACAGGGCCCGAACTATGGCTACACCTTC	CATSEQGPNYGYTF
TRBJ2-5	11	TRBV12-3/TRBV12-4	NA	NA	TGTGCCAGCGGTTATATAGAGACCCAGTACTTC	CASGYIETQYF
TRBJ2-7	15	TRBV12-3/TRBV12-4	NA	TRBD1	TGTGCCAGCAGTACCAGCGGACAGGGACCCTACGAGCAGTACTTC	CASSTSGQGPYEQYF
TRBJ1-1	14	TRBV15	few	NA	TGTGCCACCAGCAGAGACAGGGCTCGTACACATGCTTTCTTT	CATSRDRARTHAFF
TRBJ2-1	17	TRBV4-2	NA	TRBD2	TGTGCCAGCAGCCTAGAACCCATAGTAGCGGGAGGTCATGAGCAGTTCTTC	CASSLEPIVAGGHEQFF
TRBJ2-1	13	TRBV7-9	NA	NA	TGTGCCAGCAGTGGTGGACAGTTCAATGAGCAGTTCTTC	CASSGGQFNEQFF
TRBJ1-2	14	TRBV7-9	NA	NA	TGTGCCAGCAGCTTCCAGGGTCAGTCCAGTGGCTACACCTTC	CASSFQGQSSGYTF
TRBJ1-6	15	TRBV6-4	NA	TRBD1	TGTGCCAGCAGAGACCAGGGGGCCGCCAATTCACCCCTCCACTTT	CASRDQGAANSPLHF
TRBJ1-2	13	TRBV20-1	few	NA	TGCAGTGCTTATGCTCTCCCGGAGGTTGGCTACACCTTC	CSAYALPEVGYTF
TRBJ2-7	13	TRBV28	few	NA	TGTGCCAGCAGTTTAAGGGGGGTCCCAGAGCAGTACTTC	CASSLRGVPEQYF
TRBJ2-4	15	TRBV15	NA	TRBD1	TGTGCCACCAGCAGAGATCGGGCAGGGGGTGGGTTTCAGTACTTC	CATSRDRAGGGFQYF
TRBJ2-2	16	TRBV25-1	NA	NA	TGTGCCAGCAGTGAAGTAGTCGGAGGCGCATACGGGGAGCTGTTTTTT	CASSEVVGGAYGELFF
TRBJ1-1	12	TRBV29-1	NA	NA	TGCAGCGTTGTAGCCATTAACACTGAAGCTTTCTTT	CSVVAINTEAFF
TRBJ2-1	14	TRBV18	few	NA	TGTGCCAGCTCACCGACCACTAGGGACAATGAGCAGTTCTTC	CASSPTTRDNEQFF
TRBJ2-1	14	TRBV24-1	few	NA	TGTGCCACCAGTATGATGGGCCCAGACGATGAGCAGTTCTTC	CATSMMGPDDEQFF
TRBJ1-5	14	TRBV20-1	NA	TRBD1	TGCAGTGCCGAGACAGGGGACCAAAAAGGTGCCCAGCATTTT	CSAETGDQKGAQHF
TRBJ2-7	15	TRBV9	NA	NA	TGTGCCAGCAGCGAGCGTACTAGCTCCATCTACGAGCAGTACTTC	CASSERTSSIYEQYF
TRBJ2-3	12	TRBV7-9	NA	NA	TGTGCCAGCAGCTCCTCGTCCGGTACGCAGTATTTT	CASSSSSGTQYF
TRBJ2-5	15	TRBV12-3/TRBV12-4	few	NA	TGTGCCAGCAGTTTAGCCGGACAGCTCCAAGAGACCCAGTACTTC	CASSLAGQLQETQYF
TRBJ2-3	15	TRBV6-5	NA	NA	TGTGCCAGCAGCCGAACTGACCGGGGCCTTGCTACGCAGTATTTT	CASSRTDRGLATQYF
TRBJ1-2	15	TRBV10-2	many	TRBD1	TGCGCCAGCAGTCTGACAGGGCGTCCCGACCTTGGCTACACCTTC	CASSLTGRPDLGYTF
TRBJ2-3	13	TRBV7-6	NA	NA	TGTGCCAGCAGCACCGACGGAGTGAATACGCAGTATTTT	CASSTDGVNTQYF
TRBJ2-4	17	TRBV4-1	many	TRBD2	TGCGCCAGCAGCATGCAGACTAGCGGGAGGGACAACGGCATTCAGTACTTC	CASSMQTSGRDNGIQYF
TRBJ2-2	14	TRBV20-1	NA	NA	TGCAGTGCTAGAGCTGTTCAGGGCGGCGGGGAGCTGTTTTTT	CSARAVQGGGELFF
TRBJ2-3	17	TRBV7-2	few	TRBD2	TGTGCCAGCAGCTTTATTCCTAGCGGGGGGGCCGCAGATACGCAGTATTTT	CASSFIPSGGAADTQYF
TRBJ2-5	14	TRBV10-2	NA	NA	TGCGCCAGCAGTGAAGACTCCGTGGTTGCGACCCAGTACTTC	CASSEDSVVATQYF
TRBJ1-6	15	TRBV25-1	few	NA	TGTGCCAGCAGTGAATTTGAGAGGGGGAATTCACCCCTCCACTTT	CASSEFERGNSPLHF
TRBJ1-5	14	TRBV29-1	NA	NA	TGCAGCGCCCTAATGGGATATAGCAATCAGCCCCAGCATTTT	CSALMGYSNQPQHF
TRBJ2-2	15	TRBV7-9	NA	NA	TGTGCCAGCAGCTTCGTGGGGGCGAGGACCGGGGAGCTGTTTTTT	CASSFVGARTGELFF
TRBJ2-1	15	TRBV7-9	few	TRBD2	TGTGCCAGCAGCCGAAGCGGGGGGTCGGACAATGAGCAGTTCTTC	CASSRSGGSDNEQFF
TRBJ1-6	16	TRBV7-2	NA	NA	TGTGCCAGCAGCTTAGACGGGATGAGGGATAATTCACCCCTCCACTTT	CASSLDGMRDNSPLHF
TRBJ1-2	13	TRBV12-3/TRBV12-4	few	NA	TGTGCCAGCAGTTTGCAGGGGATCTATGGCTACACCTTC	CASSLQGIYGYTF
TRBJ2-5	18	TRBV3-1	NA	TRBD1	TGTGCCAGCGGCGACCCAACAACCGGGACAGGCTATCAAGAGACCCAGTACTTC	CASGDPTTGTGYQETQYF
TRBJ1-2	13	TRBV7-3	NA	TRBD1	TGTGCCAGCAGCGGACAGGGAAACTATGGCTACACCTTC	CASSGQGNYGYTF
TRBJ1-1	13	TRBV6-5	NA	NA	TGTGCCGTCCAGCAATTGGCAGGCGCTGAAGCTTTCTTT	CAVQQLAGAEAFF
TRBJ2-3	12	TRBV27	NA	NA	TGTGCCAGCAGTCCCCGCACAGATGCGCAGTATTTT	CASSPRTDAQYF
TRBJ2-1	13	TRBV5-6	few	NA	TGTGCCAGCAGCTCGGCAGGGTTCAAGGAGCAGTTCTTC	CASSSAGFKEQFF
TRBJ2-6	19	TRBV7-3	NA	NA	TGTGCCAGCAGCTTAACTGCAGGGTCGAGTCTTTCTGGGGCCAACGTCCTGACTTTC	CASSLTAGSSLSGANVLTF
TRBJ2-1	17	TRBV24-1	NA	TRBD1	TGTGCCGCCTCGGGTTTTGGGGGGACAGGGATCGTGGATGAGCAGTTCTTC	CAASGFGGTGIVDEQFF
TRBJ1-2	15	TRBV5-1	NA	TRBD1	TGCGCCAGCAGCCGCGCCGGGACAGGGGGCAATGGCTACACCTTC	CASSRAGTGGNGYTF
TRBJ1-2	13	TRBV12-5	NA	TRBD1	TGTGCTAGTGGTTTGGGGACAGGGTACGGCTACACCTTC	CASGLGTGYGYTF
TRBJ2-1	15	TRBV11-1	few	TRBD2	TGTGCCAGCAGCTTCGGGCTAGCGGCCTTGGGTGAGCAGTTCTTC	CASSFGLAALGEQFF
TRBJ2-1	14	TRBV11-2	NA	NA	TGTGCCAGCAGCTTAGCAGGGGCCCCCAATCAGCAGTTCTTC	CASSLAGAPNQQFF
TRBJ2-1	18	TRBV11-2	NA	TRBD1	TGTGCCAGCAGCCCCTCTAAAACGCGGACAGGGGGCAATAATGAGCAGTTCTTC	CASSPSKTRTGGNNEQFF
TRBJ2-7	19	TRBV28	NA	NA	TGTGCCAGCAGTCCCCACCCCAGAGAGGATTGGATCTTACTCAACGAGCAGTACTTC	CASSPHPREDWILLNEQYF
TRBJ2-3	17	TRBV12-3/TRBV12-4	NA	TRBD1	TGTGCCAGCAGTCCCTTTCGCGCGCAGGGGGTCACAGATACGCAGTATTTT	CASSPFRAQGVTDTQYF
TRBJ1-5	14	TRBV12-3/TRBV12-4	NA	TRBD1	TGTGCCAGCAGTCTCTGGGACAGGGAACAGCCCCAGCATTTT	CASSLWDREQPQHF